This record looks at one T cell receptor (beta chain) sequence and its context. The target antigen is unknown. V was clipped by 6 bases and J by 6 bases; unmatched bases: 9. CDR1 is ENHRY, CDR2 SYGVKD, per germline. The CDR3 has 15 residues. Original handling: Filtering differed because ImmunoSEQ produced junction-only sequences that carried no quality scores. Repertoires were generated with immunoSEQ multiplex PCR, while TCRdb's copy carries only in-frame clones and drops some. That table furnishes V, J and clone size, whereas the DNA furnished D and trimming. The data show under 1 million clones, with just over 95% seen just once and about 0.25% held by the top ten. The sample is drawn from a study of shared clonotypes between healthy human individuals. Study results and limitations: In general, naive subsets displayed greater estimated richness than memory subsets did. In several donors, around 4.8% of naive CD4 clonotypes appeared in common.

CD45RO negativity and positive selection for CCR7 defined naive CD8 cells, a population that excluded terminally differentiated effector memory CD45RA+ cells. Only Caucasian adults living in Nashville, Tennessee served as donors. The sequence derives from a man under 40 in good health. The sequencing sample was made of naive CD8+ T cells sorted from blood. This rearrangement joins TRBV10-3 to TRBJ1-5, with 9 bases lining up with TRBD1. The CDR3 DNA reads as TGTGCCATCAGCCTGGGACAGGGAGACGGTCAGCCCCAGCATTTT. Amino acid sequence: CAISLGQGDGQPQHF.